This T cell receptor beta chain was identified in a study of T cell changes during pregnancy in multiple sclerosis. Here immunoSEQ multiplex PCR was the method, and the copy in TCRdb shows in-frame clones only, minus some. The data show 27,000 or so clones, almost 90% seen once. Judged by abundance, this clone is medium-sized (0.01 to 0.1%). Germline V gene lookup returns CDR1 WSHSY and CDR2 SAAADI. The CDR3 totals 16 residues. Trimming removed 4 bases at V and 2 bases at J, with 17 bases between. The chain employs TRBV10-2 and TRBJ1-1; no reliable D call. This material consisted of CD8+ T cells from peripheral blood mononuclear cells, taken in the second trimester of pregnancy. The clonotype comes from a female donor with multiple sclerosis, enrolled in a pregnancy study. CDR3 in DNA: TGCGCCAGCAGTGCCTTTACACCTCGGGGAAACACTGAAGCTTTCTTT. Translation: CASSAFTPRGNTEAFF.